The present T cell receptor beta chain was sequenced within a study of T cell repertoires in cytomegalovirus infection. TCRdb ran MiXCR on the reads and lists one entry per CDR3 protein. The data hold fewer than 300,000 distinct CDR3 sequences, with roughly 26% observed a single time. V lost 0 bases and J lost 7, with 9 bases in between. The CDR3 has 13 amino acids. This chain links TRBV12-3 or TRBV12-4 with TRBJ1-2; D not resolved. Input material: PBMCs. This receptor was obtained from a human donor in good health (CMV status not recorded). Some clones in this sample may be carry-over from other donors' samples. CDR3 DNA: TGTGCCAGCAGTTTAGCGGTAGGGTTTGGCTACACCTTC. Its translation: CASSLAVGFGYTF.